Below, 2 T cell receptor beta chains from the same sample are listed, as sequenced in a study of blood T cell repertoires in COVID-19. Sequencing was performed with immunoSEQ multiplex PCR; in TCRdb, only in-frame clones are kept and a portion is missing. The sample shows roughly 76,000 clones, about 89% of them seen only once. The material sequenced was PBMCs or T cells enriched from blood (not recorded which). These TCRs come from a woman in her forties or fifties with acute COVID-19.

On this clone itself: Other DNA sequences in the sample encode the same CDR3. This rearrangement joins TRBV18 to TRBJ1-1, with D maybe TRBD1 (6 bases). CDR1 KGHSH and CDR2 LQKENI come from the germline V gene. The CDR3 runs to 16 residues. Trimming removed 0 bases from V and 0 bases from J, with 11 bases in between. The CDR3 reads CASSPPLQGMNTEAFF. As DNA, the CDR3 is TGTGCCAGCTCACCACCCCTACAGGGAATGAACACTGAAGCTTTCTTT.

The chain employs TRBV20-1 and TRBJ1-5; no definite D call. The germline V and J ends were trimmed by 7 bases and 4 bases, with 8 bases remaining between them. CDR3 length equals 11 residues. Germline V gives CDR1 DFQATT, CDR2 SNEGSKA (reference sequence). This CDR3 reads CSVERNQPQHF. Written as DNA, the CDR3 is TGCAGTGTCGAACGGAATCAGCCCCAGCATTTT.